The next 28 T cell receptor beta chains were all read from a single sample in a study of Ad26.COV2.S vaccination and SARS-CoV-2 variants. As to treatment: 19 received Ad26.COV2.S at low or high dose, single or two shots; about 5 received placebo; per-sample allocation not given. Sampling took place 63 days after the first vaccine or placebo injection. Data came from immunoSEQ multiplex PCR; TCRdb stores just in-frame clones and leaves some out. The sample has 350,000 to 550,000 clones; 89% are singletons. The starting material was peripheral blood, obtained in a trial of Ad26.COV2.S vaccine versus placebo. The origin of the receptors is a person between 18 and 65 years old who received the Ad26.COV2.S COVID-19 vaccine or a placebo.

The rearrangement uses TRBV28 and TRBJ2-7, with 12 bases that match TRBD2. This CDR3 has 14 amino acids. Per the germline V gene, CDR1 is MDHEN and CDR2 is SYDVKM. V lost 7 bases and J lost 2; bases outside the gene matches: 3. The CDR3 bases are TGTGCCAGCACTCTAGCGGGGGGGCCCTACGAGCAGTACTTC. Amino acids: CASTLAGGPYEQYF. The whole variable domain, remainder taken from reference TRBV28 and TRBJ2-7, is DVKVTQSSRYLVKRTGEKVFLECVQDMDHENMFWYRQDPGLGLRLIYFSYDVKMKEKGDIPEGYSVSREKKERFSLILESASTNQTSMYLCASTLAGGPYEQYFGPGTRLTVT.

The CDR3 DNA follows: TGTGCCAGTAGTATTGTTGGGGGTTACTATGGCTACACCTTC. Residues: CASSIVGGYYGYTF. The V gene is TRBV19, the J gene TRBJ1-2; perhaps TRBD1 as D (5 bases). The CDR3 contains 14 residues. Germline-derived CDR1 and CDR2 are LNHDA and SQIVND (reference sequence). Deletions cut 3 bases from V and 3 bases from J, with 11 bases between.

This clone has just one count. V gene TRBV5-8 combines with J gene TRBJ1-2, with D hard to call. The CDR3 is 14 amino acids. V dropped 5 bases and J dropped 2 bases, with 13 bases sitting between them. CDR1 SGHTS and CDR2 YDEGEE come from the germline V gene. The CDR3 nucleotides are TGTGCCAGCAGTCTCTTCTTGGGGAACTATGGCTACACCTTC. This gives the protein CASSLFLGNYGYTF.

This chain uses TRBV6-6 with TRBJ1-1, with 8 bases fitting TRBD1. Unmatched junction bases numbered 3, after V lost 5 bases and J lost 7 bases. The CDR3 extends over 12 amino acids. The germline CDR1 and CDR2 sequences are MNHNY and SVGAGI (reference sequence). CDR3: CASSRQGSEAFF. The DNA for the CDR3 is TGTGCCAGCAGTAGACAGGGGAGTGAAGCTTTCTTT.

J is TRBJ2-5 and V is TRBV5-4, with D hard to call. V shed 1 base and J shed 5 bases, with 15 bases lying between them. The germline V gene has CDR1 SGHNT and CDR2 YYREEE (reference sequence). The CDR3 has 15 amino acids. CDR3 sequence reads: CASSLNTGGPETQYF. CDR3 DNA: TGTGCCAGCAGCTTGAATACGGGTGGGCCCGAGACCCAGTACTTC. The entire variable domain, with the rest obtained from reference TRBV5-4 and TRBJ2-5, is as follows: ETGVTQSPTHLIKTRGQQVTLRCSSQSGHNTVSWYQQALGQGPQFIFQYYREEENGRGNFPPRFSGLQFPNYSSELNVNALELDDSALYLCASSLNTGGPETQYFGPGTRLLVL.

This sequence joins TRBV6-1 and TRBJ2-7; 7 bases are shared with TRBD1. The CDR3 extends over 15 amino acids. V trimming: 1 base; J trimming: 2 bases; junction bases outside the gene matches: 5. Germline-derived CDR1 and CDR2 are MNHNS and SASEGT. In nucleotides, the CDR3 is TGTGCCAGCAGTGAAGGATGGGGACAGACCTACGAGCAGTACGTC. Translation: CASSEGWGQTYEQYV.

The chain is built from TRBV20-1 and TRBJ1-4; D possibly corresponds to TRBD1 (6 bases). The V and J ends lost 3 bases and 3 bases respectively, with 11 bases between them. The germline gives CDR1 DFQATT, CDR2 SNEGSKA (reference sequence). The CDR3 is 14 residues long. The CDR3 loop is CSASLQGPNEKLFF. In DNA, the CDR3 is TGCAGTGCTAGTTTACAGGGCCCTAATGAAAAACTGTTTTTT.

This clone was recorded once. At the DNA level, this CDR3 is encoded by other sequences in the same sample as well. The gene calls are TRBV6-5 and TRBJ1-1, with D unclear. The germline V gene has CDR1 MNHEY and CDR2 SVGAGI. The CDR3 has 13 amino acids. Trimming stripped 6 bases from V and 3 bases from J, with 11 bases between. The CDR3 sequence: CASSRQEYTEAFF. The CDR3 nucleotides read TGTGCCAGCAGCCGCCAGGAATACACTGAAGCTTTCTTT.

The V and J genes are TRBV2 and TRBJ1-5, with D uncertain. V was clipped by 3 bases and J by 3 bases, with 6 bases between them. The germline V gene has CDR1 SNHLY and CDR2 FYNNEI. This CDR3 comprises 13 residues. The CDR3 reads CASSDLYNQPQHF. The CDR3 DNA follows: TGTGCCAGCAGTGACCTTTACAATCAGCCCCAGCATTTT.

The chain carries TRBV18 and TRBJ2-2; no clear D. The CDR3 runs 15 residues. CDR1 is KGHSH, CDR2 LQKENI, per germline. Trimming removed 4 bases from V and 1 base from J, with 10 bases in between. CDR3 loop: CASSLFPGNTGELFF. The CDR3 DNA sequence: TGTGCCAGCTCACTGTTTCCGGGGAACACCGGGGAGCTGTTTTTT.

The chain employs TRBV5-1 and TRBJ2-7; 9 positions agree with TRBD1. The V gene end was trimmed by 4 bases and the J gene end by 6 bases; junction bases not matched to a gene: 11. CDR1 and CDR2 from the germline V gene are SGHRS and YFSETQ. This CDR3 is built from 15 residues. CDR3 region: CASSHLTGGRGEQYF. The CDR3 DNA is TGCGCCAGCAGCCATCTGACAGGGGGTAGGGGCGAGCAGTACTTC.

This chain uses TRBV21-1 with TRBJ2-7; the table's D call TRBD1 went unverified against the DNA. TRBV21-1 is given as a pseudogene. The length of the CDR3 is 18 residues. CDR3 coding DNA: TGTGCCAGCAGCACAGCCCGGTGGGGACAGGCGAATGGGTACGAGCAGTACGTC. This codes for CASSTARWGQANGYEQYV.

The chain joins TRBV2 to TRBJ2-7; 7 positions agree with TRBD2. Per germline, CDR1 SNHLY and CDR2 FYNNEI. This CDR3 comprises 13 residues. Unmatched junction bases numbered 6, after V lost 4 bases and J lost 6 bases. The CDR3 here is CASSASGTPEQYV. CDR3 DNA sequence: TGTGCCAGCAGTGCCAGCGGGACGCCCGAGCAGTACGTC.

The V call is TRBV5-1, the J call TRBJ2-5, with D maybe TRBD2 (6 bases). The CDR3 has 13 amino acids. The V end was cut by 7 bases, the J end by 5 bases, with 15 bases between. Germline CDR1 reads SGHRS; CDR2 reads YFSETQ. The CDR3 loop reads CASFGGERETQYF. CDR3 in DNA: TGCGCCAGCTTCGGCGGGGAGAGGGAGACCCAGTACTTC.

V gene TRBV19 combines with J gene TRBJ1-1; D ambiguous. Germline values: CDR1 LNHDA, CDR2 SQIVND (reference sequence). Trimming stripped 5 bases from V and 5 bases from J, with 15 bases between. This CDR3 comprises 14 residues. CDR3 region: CASSFGLRETEAFF. CDR3 in DNA: TGTGCCAGTAGTTTCGGACTACGCGAAACTGAAGCTTTCTTT.

V and J are TRBV2 and TRBJ1-4; 7 bases map to TRBD1. The CDR3 sequence is 15 residues long. The germline V gene encodes CDR1 SNHLY and CDR2 FYNNEI. V gave up 6 bases and J gave up 5 bases; unmatched junction bases: 9. The CDR3 reads CASSPQGGPNEKLFF. As DNA, the CDR3 is TGTGCCAGCAGCCCCCAGGGGGGACCGAATGAAAAACTGTTTTTT.

The J gene is TRBJ1-4, the V gene TRBV30; TRBD1 matches 7 bases. The CDR3 consists of 13 residues. V lost 5 bases and J lost 5; bases outside the gene matches: 5. Germline CDR1 and CDR2: GTSNPN and SVGIG (reference sequence). The CDR3 DNA sequence: TGTGCCTGGGGGGGACAGTTAAATGAAAAACTGTTTTTT. This gives the protein CAWGGQLNEKLFF.

This clone was detected only once. The chain joins TRBV7-9 to TRBJ2-7; D perhaps matches TRBD1 (6 bases). The germline V gene encodes CDR1 SEHNR and CDR2 FQNEAQ (reference sequence). The V gene lost 5 bases and the J gene lost 0 bases, with 17 bases spanning the gap. The CDR3 covers 16 residues. CDR3 in DNA: TGTGCCAGCAGCCCTTTAACCCGGACAGTCTCCTACGAGCAGTACTTC. Translating gives CASSPLTRTVSYEQYF.

The chain combines TRBV7-9 with TRBJ1-2; D unresolved. The V end lost 11 bases, the J end lost 4 bases, and 14 bases lay between the germline ends. From germline, CDR1 is SEHNR and CDR2 FQNEAQ (reference sequence). This CDR3 contains 12 residues. The CDR3 region is CAAWSLGYGYTF. In nucleotides, the CDR3 is TGTGCCGCATGGAGCCTGGGCTATGGCTACACCTTC.

The chain combines TRBV7-2 with TRBJ2-3; 8 bases are shared with TRBD2. The V gene's germline CDR1 is SGHTA and CDR2 FQGNSA. This CDR3 has 16 residues. V lost 0 bases, J lost 4 bases, and 6 bases stayed unmatched. CDR3 loop: CASSLAPGGRSDTQYF. The DNA of the CDR3 is TGTGCCAGCAGCTTAGCCCCGGGAGGGCGGTCAGATACGCAGTATTTT.

The rearrangement links TRBV5-5 to TRBJ2-7; D might be TRBD1 (5 bases). Germline-derived CDR1 and CDR2 are SGHKS and YYEKEE (reference sequence). With 5 bases removed from V and 2 bases from J, the gap between germline ends came to 17 bases. This CDR3 has 15 amino acids. DNA of the CDR3: TGTGCCAGCAGATCCAGGGAAAAACTTACCTACGAGCAGTACTTC. It specifies CASRSREKLTYEQYF.

This rearrangement joins TRBV7-2 to TRBJ1-6; no clear D. The CDR3 has 14 amino acids. Between the trimmed V and J ends, which lost 4 bases and 8 bases, there was a span of 12 bases. CDR1 and CDR2 (germline): SGHTA, FQGNSA. CDR3 amino acids: CASSSDPRDSPLHF. As DNA, the CDR3 is TGTGCCAGCAGCTCGGACCCTCGGGATTCACCCCTCCACTTT.

The gene calls are TRBV10-1 and TRBJ1-3; D gene unclear. The V and J ends lost 8 bases and 3 bases respectively, with 26 bases between them. CDR3 length: 18 amino acids. CDR1 and CDR2 from the germline V gene are WNHNN and SYGVQD (reference sequence). The CDR3 is CASRGQLGVRICGNTIYF. CDR3 nucleotides: TGCGCCAGCCGGGGTCAGCTTGGGGTTAGGATCTGTGGAAACACCATATATTTT.

The sample holds a few counts of this clone. V is TRBV13 and J is TRBJ2-1, with 10 bases matching TRBD2. The CDR3 length is 18 residues. Germline-derived CDR1 and CDR2 are PRHDT and FYEKMQ (reference sequence). V lost 6 bases, J lost 2 bases, and 13 bases stayed unmatched. CDR3 in DNA: TGTGCCAGCAGGGAACCTCAAAGCGGGAGGGTTACCTACAATGAGCAGTTCTTC. Its translation: CASREPQSGRVTYNEQFF.

This clone was detected only once. The CDR3 DNA is TGTGCCAGCTCACCAAGGCCGATAATGTACTACACCTTC. Translation: CASSPRPIMYYTF. The chain couples TRBV18 to TRBJ1-2; D unclear. Germline V gene data show CDR1 as KGHSH and CDR2 as LQKENI. This CDR3 has 13 amino acids. The V end lost 2 bases, the J end lost 10 bases, and 14 bases lay between the germline ends.

DNA for the CDR3: TGTGCCAGCAGCCAGGGTCGGGGCAATGAGCAGTTCTTC. Translation: CASSQGRGNEQFF. This chain uses TRBV4-2 with TRBJ2-1, with D possibly TRBD2 on 5 matching bases. The CDR3 runs to 13 residues. Germline CDR1 reads LGHNA; CDR2 reads YNFKEQ. Between the trimmed V and J ends, which lost 3 bases and 6 bases, there was a span of 9 bases.

The chain uses TRBV6-1 and TRBJ1-2, with unresolved D. Looked up from germline, CDR1 is MNHNS and CDR2 is SASEGT. This CDR3 has 11 residues. Trimming took 2 bases from V and 6 from J, leaving 4 bases between them. This CDR3 reads CASSENDGYTF. In nucleotides, the CDR3 is TGTGCCAGCAGTGAAAATGATGGCTACACCTTC.

The chain joins TRBV27 to TRBJ1-5; D is unclear. V lost 3 bases and J 5 bases, leaving 8 bases between the germline ends. The CDR3 runs 13 residues. The V gene's germline CDR1 is MNHEY and CDR2 SMNVEV (reference sequence). CDR3 region: CASSFSFHQPQHF. As DNA, the CDR3 is TGTGCCAGCAGTTTCAGCTTCCATCAGCCCCAGCATTTT.